Presented here are 30 T cell receptor beta chains from one specimen sequenced in a study of blood T cell repertoires in COVID-19. Generated by immunoSEQ multiplex PCR, the TCRdb table keeps only in-frame clones and is missing some. The sample gives about 74,000 clones, more than 75% of which show up once; roughly a sixth is in the top ten. Sequences were obtained from peripheral blood. The receptors shown here come from a human donor in a cohort sampled during active COVID-19.

The chain employs TRBV19 and TRBJ2-5; 8 bases map to TRBD2. The CDR3 loop spans 15 amino acids. V shed 3 bases and J 2 bases; nucleotides not matched to a gene: 5. The V gene's germline CDR1 is LNHDA and CDR2 SQIVND (reference sequence). The CDR3 protein is CASSIGTRGQETQYF. CDR3 bases: TGTGCCAGTAGTATCGGGACTAGAGGACAAGAGACCCAGTACTTC.

The genes are TRBV28 and TRBJ1-2, with D maybe TRBD1 (6 bases). Germline V CDR1 and CDR2: MDHEN, SYDVKM. This CDR3 has 19 residues. The ends were cut back, 4 bases at V and 0 bases at J, with 24 bases in the middle. The CDR3 loop is CASSSLQHKQGRANYGYTF. CDR3 sequence (DNA): TGTGCCAGCAGTTCACTTCAGCATAAGCAGGGGAGAGCTAACTATGGCTACACCTTC.

In its sample, this clone was seen a few times. This rearrangement joins TRBV6-5 to TRBJ2-5; TRBD2 might be the D (6 bases). The germline V gene has CDR1 MNHEY and CDR2 SVGAGI. The CDR3 extends over 14 amino acids. Trimming removed 6 bases from V and 2 bases from J, with 13 bases in between. CDR3 DNA sequence: TGTGCCAGCAGCCTAGGGACTTCACAAGAGACCCAGTACTTC. The encoded protein is CASSLGTSQETQYF.

This sequence joins TRBV5-1 and TRBJ1-1; 8 bases fit TRBD1. The germline gives CDR1 SGHRS, CDR2 YFSETQ. V dropped 4 bases and J dropped 11; count of bases not matched to a gene: 13. The CDR3 sequence is 14 residues long. The chain's CDR3 is CASSPDLDRAEAFF. CDR3 nucleotides: TGCGCCAGCAGCCCCGATCTGGACAGGGCAGAGGCTTTCTTT.

V usage is TRBV29-1 and J usage is TRBJ2-5; D is unresolved. In germline, CDR1 is SQVTM, CDR2 ANQGSEA. V lost 4 bases and J 5 bases, leaving 11 bases between the germline ends. The CDR3 is 12 residues long. Here the CDR3 reads CSVGGGSETQYF. The CDR3 DNA reads TGCAGCGTTGGTGGCGGTTCGGAGACCCAGTACTTC.

This clone was detected a few times. V gene TRBV4-1 combines with J gene TRBJ2-5; unclear D gene. Germline loops: CDR1 MGHRA, CDR2 YSYEKL. The V end was cut by 4 bases, the J end by 1 base, with 7 bases between. This CDR3 has 13 residues. In DNA form, the CDR3 reads TGCGCCAGCAGCCGACTGCCCCAAGAGACCCAGTACTTC. This encodes CASSRLPQETQYF.

J is TRBJ2-5 and V is TRBV5-4, with a tentative D call TRBD2 (7 bases). The length of the CDR3 is 13 residues. V was clipped by 2 bases and J by 5 bases, with 10 bases between them. Germline CDR1 and CDR2: SGHNT and YYREEE (reference sequence). The CDR3 region is CASSFGGQETQYF. CDR3 in DNA: TGTGCCAGCAGCTTCGGGGGGCAGGAGACCCAGTACTTC.

This clone was seen a few times. The genes are TRBV4-1 and TRBJ2-6; no reliable D call. In germline, CDR1 is MGHRA, CDR2 YSYEKL. The CDR3 covers 16 residues. Trimming left V 0 bases short and J 4 bases short, with 10 bases between. The CDR3: CASSQDEAAGANVLTF. Written as DNA, the CDR3 is TGCGCCAGCAGCCAAGATGAGGCAGCCGGGGCCAACGTCCTGACTTTC.

The chain carries TRBV19 and TRBJ2-2; 8 bases map to TRBD1. The ends lost 5 bases at V and 6 bases at J; junction bases unmatched: 17. CDR1 is LNHDA and CDR2 is SQIVND in the germline V gene (reference sequence). CDR3 length equals 18 residues. CDR3 DNA sequence: TGTGCCAGTAGTGTCACCGGGACAGGAAGCTTTGGTCCCGGGGAGCTGTTTTTT. Translating it yields CASSVTGTGSFGPGELFF.

This chain connects TRBV6-1 to TRBJ2-2; 7 bases are shared with TRBD2. The CDR3 loop spans 18 amino acids. The ends lost 2 bases at V and 0 bases at J; junction bases unmatched: 9. CDR1 and CDR2 from the germline V gene are MNHNS and SASEGT. The CDR3 region is CASSEKLASGTNTGELFF. The CDR3 DNA reads as TGTGCCAGCAGTGAAAAACTGGCTAGCGGAACGAACACCGGGGAGCTGTTTTTT.

The chain employs TRBV19 and TRBJ1-4; D is undetermined. V was clipped by 3 bases and J by 7 bases, with 12 bases between them. Germline V gene data show CDR1 as LNHDA and CDR2 as SQIVND (reference sequence). The CDR3 has 14 residues. CDR3 sequence (DNA): TGTGCCAGTAGTATCGCCATCGACACTGAAAAACTGTTTTTT. Its protein is CASSIAIDTEKLFF. Full variable domain (rest looked up from reference TRBV19 and TRBJ1-4): DGGITQSPKYLFRKEGQNVTLSCEQNLNHDAMYWYRQDPGQGLRLIYYSQIVNDFQKGDIAEGYSVSREKKESFPLTVTSAQKNPTAFYLCASSIAIDTEKLFFGSGTQLSVL.

The V call is TRBV11-2, the J call TRBJ2-7, with 7 nucleotides matching TRBD1. This CDR3 comprises 14 residues. Germline CDR1 is SGHAT and CDR2 is FQNNGV. J lost 4 bases, V lost 3 bases, and 6 bases had no gene match. The CDR3 loop reads CASSLGRQGYEQYF. DNA for the CDR3: TGTGCCAGCAGCTTGGGGCGACAGGGTTACGAGCAGTACTTC.

This chain uses TRBV29-1 with TRBJ2-6, with 12 positions matching TRBD2. There are 17 residues in the CDR3. Germline V gene sequence: CDR1 SQVTM, CDR2 ANQGSEA. V was pared by 8 bases and J by 2 bases, with 10 bases of the junction left unmatched. CDR3 nucleotide sequence: TGCAGCCCCAGACCTAGCGGGAGGGCCGCTGGGGCCAACGTCCTGACTTTC. It specifies CSPRPSGRAAGANVLTF.

This clone appeared once. This chain uses TRBV5-1 with TRBJ2-2; D possibly corresponds to TRBD1 (5 bases). Per germline, CDR1 SGHRS and CDR2 YFSETQ. This CDR3 is built from 15 residues. Between the trimmed V and J ends, which lost 2 bases and 6 bases, there was a span of 14 bases. The CDR3 sequence is CASSFRPGSAGELFF. CDR3 coding DNA: TGCGCCAGCAGCTTCCGTCCAGGGTCCGCCGGGGAGCTGTTTTTT.

The V and J genes are TRBV5-6 and TRBJ1-2; the D is unclear. The CDR3 has 15 residues. The germline gives CDR1 SGHDT, CDR2 YYEEEE. The ends were cut back, 3 bases at V and 1 base at J, with 13 bases in the middle. The chain's CDR3 is CASSSVERINYGYTF. Written as DNA, the CDR3 is TGTGCCAGCAGCTCCGTAGAGCGTATTAACTATGGCTACACCTTC.

The V gene is TRBV11-2, the J gene TRBJ2-5; D perhaps matches TRBD2 (7 bases). CDR1 and CDR2 (germline): SGHAT, FQNNGV. Trimming took 1 base from V and 5 from J, leaving 14 bases between them. The CDR3 is 15 amino acids. CDR3 protein: CASSLANPGGETQYF. The CDR3 nucleotides read TGTGCCAGCAGCTTAGCTAATCCGGGGGGCGAGACCCAGTACTTC. Variable domain in full (rest from reference TRBV11-2 and TRBJ2-5): EAGVAQSPRYKIIEKRQSVAFWCNPISGHATLYWYQQILGQGPKLLIQFQNNGVVDDSQLPKDRFSAERLKGVDSTLKIQPAKLEDSAVYLCASSLANPGGETQYFGPGTRLLVL.

DNA for the CDR3: TGTGCCAGCAGCTTCGGACAGCAAGAGACCCAGTACTTC. The encoded protein is CASSFGQQETQYF. The chain carries TRBV11-2 and TRBJ2-5; tentative D call: TRBD1 (6 bases). Per the germline V gene, CDR1 is SGHAT and CDR2 is FQNNGV. V was pared by 3 bases and J by 2 bases, with 7 bases between. CDR3 length: 13 residues.

This sequence joins TRBV7-2 and TRBJ1-6; D possibly corresponds to TRBD1 (6 bases). The CDR3 totals 16 residues. V was shortened by 1 base and J by 8 bases, with 15 bases between the two germline ends. The germline CDR1 and CDR2 sequences are SGHTA and FQGNSA. CDR3 protein: CASSLVSRGADSPLHF. Written as DNA, the CDR3 is TGTGCCAGCAGCTTAGTATCTCGGGGGGCCGATTCACCCCTCCACTTT.

The chain carries TRBV7-9 and TRBJ2-1; D is perhaps TRBD2 (5 bases). Deletions cut 5 bases from V and 10 bases from J, with 12 bases between. The CDR3 is made up of 12 amino acids. The germline gives CDR1 SEHNR, CDR2 FQNEAQ (reference sequence). CDR3 bases: TGTGCCAGCAGCCCCCTGGGAGAGGAGCAGTTCTTC. Protein product: CASSPLGEEQFF.

The CDR3 DNA follows: TGTGCCAGCAGTTTAGGCCCACAGCAGTACTTC. This sequence encodes CASSLGPQQYF. The rearrangement joins TRBV27 to TRBJ2-7; D gene ambiguous. CDR1 is MNHEY, CDR2 SMNVEV, per germline (reference sequence). V dropped 2 bases and J dropped 8 bases, with 7 bases sitting between them. The CDR3 runs to 11 residues.

This rearrangement joins TRBV4-1 to TRBJ1-5, with 8 bases aligning to TRBD1. The V gene end was trimmed by 0 bases and the J gene end by 3 bases; junction bases not matched to a gene: 7. CDR3 size: 17 residues. CDR1 and CDR2 from the germline V gene are MGHRA and YSYEKL. The CDR3 DNA is TGCGCCAGCAGCCAAGATAAGGGGACAGGCGTCAATCAGCCCCAGCATTTT. It codes for CASSQDKGTGVNQPQHF.

The chain combines TRBV11-3 with TRBJ2-1; 11 bases align to TRBD1. This CDR3 is 15 amino acids long. Germline CDR1 SGHNT, CDR2 YENEEA. J gave up 8 bases and V 4 bases, and 7 bases lay outside the gene matches. As DNA, the CDR3 is TGTGCCAGCAGCTCACCGGGACAGGGGGAGGATGAGCAGTTCTTC. This encodes CASSSPGQGEDEQFF.

The chain uses TRBV5-6 and TRBJ1-5; TRBD1 is a possible D gene (6 bases). The V and J ends lost 5 bases and 5 bases respectively, with 20 bases between them. Germline V gives CDR1 SGHDT, CDR2 YYEEEE. The CDR3 sequence is 16 residues long. The CDR3 nucleotides read TGTGCCAGCAGAAGACGGACAGAGAGAGGTGATCAGCCCCAGCATTTT. Protein product: CASRRRTERGDQPQHF.

This clone has just a few counts. This specimen includes other DNA sequences encoding the same CDR3. The chain employs TRBV5-1 and TRBJ2-1; no firm D call. V lost 2 bases to trimming and J lost 9 bases, with 6 bases between them. CDR3 length: 11 amino acids. Germline-derived CDR1 and CDR2 are SGHRS and YFSETQ. This CDR3 is CASSLVREQFF. The DNA of the CDR3 is TGCGCCAGCAGCTTAGTGCGTGAGCAGTTCTTC.

V and J are TRBV19 and TRBJ2-1; D is unclear. Germline lookup yields CDR1 LNHDA and CDR2 SQIVND (reference sequence). V was cut by 8 bases and J by 0 bases, with 14 bases left in between. This CDR3 spans 15 amino acids. The CDR3 loop is CASGKAVTSYNEQFF. As DNA, the CDR3 is TGTGCCAGTGGAAAGGCGGTGACCTCCTACAATGAGCAGTTCTTC. The variable domain in full, completed from reference TRBV19 and TRBJ2-1, reads DGGITQSPKYLFRKEGQNVTLSCEQNLNHDAMYWYRQDPGQGLRLIYYSQIVNDFQKGDIAEGYSVSREKKESFPLTVTSAQKNPTAFYLCASGKAVTSYNEQFFGPGTRLTVL.

The chain uses TRBV7-9 and TRBJ2-7; 15 bases fit TRBD2. Germline assignment: CDR1 SEHNR and CDR2 FQNEAQ (reference sequence). V shed 1 base and J 2 bases; nucleotides not matched to a gene: 3. CDR3 size: 17 residues. This CDR3 reads CASSLGTSGRGPYEQYF. The DNA of the CDR3 is TGTGCCAGCAGCTTAGGGACTAGCGGGAGGGGCCCCTACGAGCAGTACTTC.

This sequence joins TRBV5-1 and TRBJ1-1, with D unresolved. Per the germline V gene, CDR1 is SGHRS and CDR2 is YFSETQ. Trimming pared 2 bases from V and 4 bases from J, leaving 6 bases between. The CDR3 is made up of 12 amino acids. The CDR3 loop reads CASSFEGTEAFF. CDR3 DNA: TGCGCCAGCAGCTTTGAGGGCACTGAAGCTTTCTTT.

Note on this clone: A read error may produce the germline difference seen at one junction end. The gene calls are TRBV7-7 and TRBJ2-2; 7 bases line up with TRBD1. This CDR3 spans 14 amino acids. From germline, CDR1 is SSHAT and CDR2 FNYEAQ (reference sequence). As DNA, the CDR3 is TGTGCTAGCAGTTTAGACAGGGACACCGGGGAGCTGTTTTTT. Residues: CASSLDRDTGELFF.

The chain employs TRBV21-1 and TRBJ1-1; TRBD1 reflects the table's D call only, with no check against the DNA. TRBV21-1 is a pseudogene locus. This CDR3 spans 16 amino acids. The CDR3 reads CASSKVWDRTRTEAFF. In DNA form, the CDR3 reads TGTGCCAGCAGCAAGGTTTGGGACAGGACCAGGACTGAAGCTTTCTTT.

This sequence joins TRBV19 and TRBJ1-5; D is undetermined. This CDR3 has 15 residues. The V and J ends lost 3 bases and 1 base respectively, with 10 bases between them. Germline assignment: CDR1 LNHDA and CDR2 SQIVND (reference sequence). CDR3 in amino acids: CASSMNGESNQPQHF. The CDR3 bases are TGTGCCAGTAGTATGAACGGGGAGAGCAATCAGCCCCAGCATTTT.